These T cell receptor beta chains were read from a single sample in a study of cytotoxic CD8 clonotypes in ibrutinib-treated CLL. Profiling relied on immunoSEQ multiplex PCR, and the TCRdb table lists in-frame clones only, not all of them. The data hold roughly 130,000 clones, with 79% observed a single time. Sequenced material: PBMCs, taken after 12 months of ibrutinib treatment. These receptors were taken from a human donor with chronic lymphocytic leukemia. Each CDR3 is given with its conserved first and last residue. Each record gives: D gene, clone size, J gene, V gene, CDR3 DNA, CDR3 protein. A D gene is named only where the DNA matches it firmly. Expanded clones are given a class, and other clones once, few, many or no size at all.

-,-,TRBJ2-7,TRBV10-3,TGTGCCATCAACATCGTAGGGCCCGCCTTCGAGCAGTACTTC,CAINIVGPAFEQYF
-,-,TRBJ2-3,TRBV5-1,TGCGCCAGCAGCTTGGCAAACGGGAACACAGATACGCAGTATTTT,CASSLANGNTDTQYF
TRBD1,few,TRBJ1-4,TRBV5-4,TGTGCCAGCAGCTTGGGGCCGGGACAGTCTAATGAAAAACTGTTTTTT,CASSLGPGQSNEKLFF
-,few,TRBJ1-1,TRBV7-9,TGTGCCAGCAGCTTAGCGGGGGACGGCACTGAAGCTTTCTTT,CASSLAGDGTEAFF
-,few,TRBJ1-5,TRBV25-1,TGTGCCAGCAGGGGATCTAATCAGCCCCAGCATTTT,CASRGSNQPQHF
-,-,TRBJ1-5,TRBV16,TGTGCCAGCGCTCCCCACGCCGCTAGCAATCAGCCCCAGCATTTT,CASAPHAASNQPQHF
-,-,TRBJ2-3,TRBV21-1,TGTGCCAGCAGCAAAGGAGGGGCCCTCCTGGTAGATACGCAGTATTTT,CASSKGGALLVDTQYF
-,few,TRBJ1-5,TRBV5-1,TGCGCCAGCAGCTTGGAGGGGGGAAGTCAGCCCCAGCATTTT,CASSLEGGSQPQHF
TRBD2,-,TRBJ2-1,TRBV7-8,TGTGCCAGCAGCTTCCGCCTAGCGGGAGGGCTAAACAATGAGCAGTTCTTC,CASSFRLAGGLNNEQFF
TRBD2,-,TRBJ2-3,TRBV4-3,TGCGCCAGCAGCCCCCGGGTAGCGGGAGTGACAGATACGCAGTATTTT,CASSPRVAGVTDTQYF
-,few,TRBJ1-3,TRBV15,TGTGCCACCAGCAGAGACCAAATTCAAGTCTCTGGAAACACCATATATTTT,CATSRDQIQVSGNTIYF
-,-,TRBJ2-2,TRBV15,TGTGCCACCAGCAGGGGTGTAGGCGGGACCGGGGAGCTGTTTTTT,CATSRGVGGTGELFF
TRBD1,-,TRBJ2-7,TRBV30,TGTGCCTCGGGAAGACAGGGGGCCCGAGACTACGAGCAGTACTTC,CASGRQGARDYEQYF
TRBD2,-,TRBJ2-2,TRBV5-4,TGTGCCAGCAGGAAAGGACTAGCGGGAGTGGAAACCGGGGAGCTGTTTTTT,CASRKGLAGVETGELFF
TRBD2,once,TRBJ2-7,TRBV6-1,TGTGCCAGCAGCCCGACTAGCCCACCCTCCTACGAGCAGTACTTC,CASSPTSPPSYEQYF
-,-,TRBJ2-7,TRBV4-1,TGCGCCAGCAGCCCGCCAGGAGGGCGGAGGCTATACGAGCAGTACTTC,CASSPPGGRRLYEQYF
-,-,TRBJ1-1,TRBV6-5,TGTGCCAGCAGCGACAGGATGAACACTGAAGCTTTCTTT,CASSDRMNTEAFF
-,-,TRBJ2-1,TRBV9,TGTGCCAGCAGCGTAGCCAACGACCCCCCCTTATACAATGAGCAGTTCTTC,CASSVANDPPLYNEQFF
-,few,TRBJ2-1,TRBV5-6,TGTGCCAGCAGCTTTTCGGGAACGGAGCAGTTCTTC,CASSFSGTEQFF
TRBD1,-,TRBJ2-7,TRBV7-9,TGTGCCAGCAGCTCTCCCATTGACACAGGGGGCTTTTACGAGCAGTACTTC,CASSSPIDTGGFYEQYF
-,-,TRBJ2-2,TRBV5-1,TGCGCCAGCAGCTGGACTGGCGAGGAGCTGTTTTTT,CASSWTGEELFF
-,-,TRBJ2-1,TRBV10-3,TGTGCCATCAAAAGCGGGTCCTCCTACAATGAGCAGTTCTTC,CAIKSGSSYNEQFF
TRBD2,-,TRBJ2-5,TRBV7-2,TGTGCCAGCAACCCGTGGGGAGGGCTCCAAGAGACCCAGTACTTC,CASNPWGGLQETQYF